There are a few counts of the clone carrying this TCR beta chain. The data belong to a study of identical twins. TCRdb passed the 5' RACE reads through MiXCR, listing each CDR3 protein once. The sample has about 530,000 distinct CDR3 sequences, 20% to 25% seen once; the top ten hold 0.45% to 0.5%. The CDR3 runs to 16 residues. Per germline, CDR1 DFQATT and CDR2 SNEGSKA (reference sequence). After removal of 0 bases from V and 4 bases from J, the junction contained 10 bases not matched to a gene. These data also formed part of another study, on yellow fever vaccine responses in identical twins. As that report states: Twins' T cell vaccine responses reportedly looked partly convergent, partly personalized.

V is TRBV20-1 and J is TRBJ2-5; 8 bases agree with TRBD2. The sequence derives from a young woman in good health. The sequenced sample consisted of CD4+ T cells sorted from blood. CDR3 sequence reads: CSARDIWREDRETQYF. CDR3 DNA sequence: TGCAGTGCTAGAGATATATGGCGGGAGGACCGAGAGACCCAGTACTTC.